What follows is one T cell receptor beta chain and its context. Its antigen is currently unknown. Germline CDR1 is MNHNS and CDR2 is SASEGT. V was clipped by 0 bases and J by 3 bases, with 8 bases between them. The CDR3 has 14 amino acids. The data originate from a study of OX40 agonist ivuxolimab in advanced cancers. Looking at the study overall: Subjects had a mean age of roughly 60 years, with a range of roughly 20 to 79; roughly 83% were male.

The repertoire was sequenced with immunoSEQ multiplex PCR; TCRdb's copy has only in-frame clones and lacks some. The sample holds 90,000 or so clones; 89% are singletons and the top ten take approximately 0.36%. The study, taken as a whole, reports: Among the lowest levels of clonal expansion were found in partial responders at 0.1-3.0 mg/kg. The study found that CD8+ T cells averaged more expanded clones than CD4+. Antigens targeted by the expanded peripheral T cells were not determined.

The source of this sequence is an adult with an advanced solid tumor such as melanoma, head and neck, liver or kidney cancer. The starting material was CD4+ or CD8+ T cells sorted from blood, obtained in a trial of the OX40 agonist ivuxolimab. The genes are TRBV6-1 and TRBJ1-1; no definite D call. CDR3 sequence reads: CASSEAGRDTEAFF. In nucleotides, the CDR3 is TGTGCCAGCAGTGAAGCCGGACGTGACACTGAAGCTTTCTTT.